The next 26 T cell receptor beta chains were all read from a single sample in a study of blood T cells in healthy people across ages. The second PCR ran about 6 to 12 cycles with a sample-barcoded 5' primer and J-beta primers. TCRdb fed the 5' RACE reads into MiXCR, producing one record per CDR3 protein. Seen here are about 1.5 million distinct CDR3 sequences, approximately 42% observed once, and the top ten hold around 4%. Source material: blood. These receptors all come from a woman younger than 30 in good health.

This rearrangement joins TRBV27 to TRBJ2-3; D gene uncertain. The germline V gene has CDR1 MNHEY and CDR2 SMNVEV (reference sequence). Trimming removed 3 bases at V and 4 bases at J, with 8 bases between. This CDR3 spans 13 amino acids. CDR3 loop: CASSFLTADTQYF. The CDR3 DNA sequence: TGTGCCAGCAGTTTCCTCACGGCAGATACGCAGTATTTT.

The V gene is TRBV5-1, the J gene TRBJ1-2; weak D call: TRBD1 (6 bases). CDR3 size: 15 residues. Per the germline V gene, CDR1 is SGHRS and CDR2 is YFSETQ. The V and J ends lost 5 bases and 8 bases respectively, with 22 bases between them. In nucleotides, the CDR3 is TGCGCCAGCAGGCCTACCGCCTACGCAGGGGAAGGCTACACCTTC. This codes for CASRPTAYAGEGYTF.

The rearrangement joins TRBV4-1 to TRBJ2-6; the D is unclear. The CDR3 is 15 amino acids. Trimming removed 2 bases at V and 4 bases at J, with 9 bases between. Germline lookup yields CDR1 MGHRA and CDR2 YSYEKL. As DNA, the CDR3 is TGCGCCAGCAGCCAATTACCGTTCGGGGCCAACGTCCTGACTTTC. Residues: CASSQLPFGANVLTF.

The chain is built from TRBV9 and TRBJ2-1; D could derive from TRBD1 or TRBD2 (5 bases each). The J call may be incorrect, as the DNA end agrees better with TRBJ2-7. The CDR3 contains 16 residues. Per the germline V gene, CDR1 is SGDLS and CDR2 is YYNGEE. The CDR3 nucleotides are TGTGCCAGCAGCGTGCAGGGACGCGACTCCTACAATGAGCAGTACTTC. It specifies CASSVQGRDSYNEQYF.

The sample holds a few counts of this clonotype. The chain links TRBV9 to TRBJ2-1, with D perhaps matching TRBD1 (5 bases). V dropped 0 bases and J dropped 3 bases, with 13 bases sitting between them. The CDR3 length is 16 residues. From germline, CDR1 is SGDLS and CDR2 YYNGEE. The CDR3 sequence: CASSVARQGDYNEQFF. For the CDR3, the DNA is TGTGCCAGCAGCGTAGCTCGGCAGGGTGACTACAATGAGCAGTTCTTC.

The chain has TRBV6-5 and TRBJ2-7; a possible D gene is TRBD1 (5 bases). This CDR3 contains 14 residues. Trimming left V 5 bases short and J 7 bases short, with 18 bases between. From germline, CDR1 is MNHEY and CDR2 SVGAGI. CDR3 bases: TGTGCCAGCAGTAAGACAGTTTCCTACAATGAGCAGTACTTC. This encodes CASSKTVSYNEQYF.

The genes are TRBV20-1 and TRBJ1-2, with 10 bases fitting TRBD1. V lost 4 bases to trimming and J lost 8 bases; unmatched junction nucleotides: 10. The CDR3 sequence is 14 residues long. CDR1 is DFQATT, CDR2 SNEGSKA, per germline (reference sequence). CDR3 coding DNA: TGCAGTGCTAAGGATCCGGGACAGGGGCGAGGCTACACCTTC. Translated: CSAKDPGQGRGYTF.

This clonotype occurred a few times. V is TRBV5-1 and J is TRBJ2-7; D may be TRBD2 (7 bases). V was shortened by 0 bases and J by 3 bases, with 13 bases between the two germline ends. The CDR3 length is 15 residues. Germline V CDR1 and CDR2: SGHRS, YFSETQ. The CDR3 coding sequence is TGCGCCAGCAGCTTGGATTGGGGAGGGGGCTACGAGCAGTACTTC. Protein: CASSLDWGGGYEQYF.

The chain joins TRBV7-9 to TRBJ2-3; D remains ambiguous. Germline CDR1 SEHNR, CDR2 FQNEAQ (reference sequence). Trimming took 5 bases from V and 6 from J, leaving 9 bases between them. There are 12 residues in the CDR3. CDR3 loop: CASSRSVDTQYF. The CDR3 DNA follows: TGTGCCAGCAGCCGTTCCGTGGATACGCAGTATTTT.

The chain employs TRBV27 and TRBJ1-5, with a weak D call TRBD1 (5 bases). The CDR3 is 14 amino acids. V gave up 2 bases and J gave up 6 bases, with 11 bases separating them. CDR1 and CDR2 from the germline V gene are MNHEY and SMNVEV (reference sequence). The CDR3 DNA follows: TGTGCCAGCAGTTTAGTAGGGACGGCTCAGCCCCAGCATTTT. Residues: CASSLVGTAQPQHF.

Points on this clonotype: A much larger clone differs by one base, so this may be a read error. CDR3 protein: CASSSRTGVHEQYF. The CDR3 DNA is TGTGCCAGCAGCTCCCGGACAGGGGTCCACGAGCAGTACTTC. The rearrangement joins TRBV11-2 to TRBJ2-4; TRBD1 aligns across 9 bases. The last part of the DNA fits TRBJ2-7 better; the J call may be wrong. This CDR3 is built from 14 residues. CDR1 is SGHAT and CDR2 is FQNNGV in the germline V gene.

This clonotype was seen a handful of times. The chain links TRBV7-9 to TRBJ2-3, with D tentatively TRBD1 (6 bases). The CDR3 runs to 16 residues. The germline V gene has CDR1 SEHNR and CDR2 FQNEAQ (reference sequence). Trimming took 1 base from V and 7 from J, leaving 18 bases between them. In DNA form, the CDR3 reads TGTGCCAGCAGCTTAGGGAGGACAGTCCAGGGGAATACGCAGTATTTT. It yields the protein CASSLGRTVQGNTQYF.

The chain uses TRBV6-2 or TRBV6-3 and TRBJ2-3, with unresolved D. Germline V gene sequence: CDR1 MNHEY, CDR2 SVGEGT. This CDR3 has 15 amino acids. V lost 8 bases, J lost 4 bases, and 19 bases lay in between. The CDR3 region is CASSGGLGWSDTQYF. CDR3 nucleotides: TGTGCCAGCTCCGGTGGCCTTGGTTGGTCAGATACGCAGTATTTT.

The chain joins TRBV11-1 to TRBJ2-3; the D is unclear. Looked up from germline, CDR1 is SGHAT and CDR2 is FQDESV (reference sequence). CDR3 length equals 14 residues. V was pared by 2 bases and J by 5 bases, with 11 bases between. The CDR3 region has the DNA TGTGCCAGCAGCTTACTACGGCATTTAGATACGCAGTATTTT. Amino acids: CASSLLRHLDTQYF.

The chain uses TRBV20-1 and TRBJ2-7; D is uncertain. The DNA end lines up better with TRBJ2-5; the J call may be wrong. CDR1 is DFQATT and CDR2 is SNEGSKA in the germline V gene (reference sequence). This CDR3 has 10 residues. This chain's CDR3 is CSAVLETQYF. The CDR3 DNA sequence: TGCAGTGCAGTTTTGGAGACCCAGTACTTC.

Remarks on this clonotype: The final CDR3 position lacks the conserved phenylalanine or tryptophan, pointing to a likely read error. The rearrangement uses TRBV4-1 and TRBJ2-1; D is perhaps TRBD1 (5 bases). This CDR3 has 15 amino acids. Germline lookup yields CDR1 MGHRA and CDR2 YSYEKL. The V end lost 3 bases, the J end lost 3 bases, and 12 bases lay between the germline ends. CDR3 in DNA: TGCGCCAGCAGCCAGCTTACAGGAGACTACAATGAGCAGTTCTTG. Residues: CASSQLTGDYNEQFL.

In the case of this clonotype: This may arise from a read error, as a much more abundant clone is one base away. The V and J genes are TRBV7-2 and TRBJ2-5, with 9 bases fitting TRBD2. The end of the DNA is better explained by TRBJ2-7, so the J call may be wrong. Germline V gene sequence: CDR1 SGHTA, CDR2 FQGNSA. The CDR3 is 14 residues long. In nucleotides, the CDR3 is TGTGCCAGCAGCTTAGCGGGACTAGCCCACGAGCAGTACTTC. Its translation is CASSLAGLAHEQYF.

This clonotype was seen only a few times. This CDR3 is CSALEIAGYNEQFF. The CDR3 DNA reads TGCAGTGCTCTGGAGATAGCTGGATACAATGAGCAGTTCTTC. This chain connects TRBV20-1 to TRBJ2-1; D remains ambiguous. Germline CDR1 DFQATT, CDR2 SNEGSKA (reference sequence). The germline V and J ends were trimmed by 5 bases and 4 bases, with 15 bases remaining between them. This CDR3 has 14 amino acids.

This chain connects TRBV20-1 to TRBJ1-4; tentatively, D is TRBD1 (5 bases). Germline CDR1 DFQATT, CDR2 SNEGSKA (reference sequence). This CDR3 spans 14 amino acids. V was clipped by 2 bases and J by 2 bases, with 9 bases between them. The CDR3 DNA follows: TGCAGTGCTAGACCAGGGAGTACTAATGAAAAACTGTTTTTT. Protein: CSARPGSTNEKLFF.

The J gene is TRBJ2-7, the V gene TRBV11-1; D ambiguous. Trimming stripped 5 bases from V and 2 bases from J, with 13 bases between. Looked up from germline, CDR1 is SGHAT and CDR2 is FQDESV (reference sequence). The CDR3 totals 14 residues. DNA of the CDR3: TGTGCCAGCAGCGTAGTTATGGGTACCTACGAGCAGTACTTC. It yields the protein CASSVVMGTYEQYF.

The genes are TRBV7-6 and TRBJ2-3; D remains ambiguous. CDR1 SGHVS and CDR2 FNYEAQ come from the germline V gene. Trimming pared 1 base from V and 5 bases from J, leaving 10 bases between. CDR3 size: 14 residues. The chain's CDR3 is CASSLEGFRDTQYF. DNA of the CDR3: TGTGCCAGCAGCTTAGAAGGGTTCAGAGATACGCAGTATTTT.

CDR3 nucleotides: TGTGCCAGCAGACCGAGCGGGAGACCTCAAGAGACCCAGTACTTC. It translates to CASRPSGRPQETQYF. The genes are TRBV7-2 and TRBJ2-5; TRBD2 matches 8 bases. The CDR3 spans 15 residues. Trimming at V came to 6 bases and at J to 2 bases, leaving 8 bases not matched to a gene. Germline CDR1 is SGHTA and CDR2 is FQGNSA. The full variable domain, in which reference TRBV7-2 and TRBJ2-5 provide the parts outside the CDR3, is GAGVSQSPSNKVTEKGKDVELRCDPISGHTALYWYRQSLGQGLEFLIYFQGNSAPDKSGLPSDRFSAERTGGSVSTLTIQRTQQEDSAVYLCASRPSGRPQETQYFGPGTRLLVL.

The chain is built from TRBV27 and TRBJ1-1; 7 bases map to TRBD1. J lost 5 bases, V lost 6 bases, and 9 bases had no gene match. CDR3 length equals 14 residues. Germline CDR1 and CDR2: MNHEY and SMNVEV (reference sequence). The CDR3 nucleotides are TGTGCCAGCAGAACAGGACAGGTCCGGACTGAAGCTTTCTTT. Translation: CASRTGQVRTEAFF.

CDR3 nucleotides: TGCGCCAGCAGGCACACCGGGAGCTCCGTCGGCACTGAAGCTTTCTTT. Its protein product is CASRHTGSSVGTEAFF. The J gene is TRBJ1-1, the V gene TRBV4-1; no reliable D call. CDR3 length: 16 residues. Per germline, CDR1 MGHRA and CDR2 YSYEKL. The germline V and J ends were trimmed by 6 bases and 4 bases, with 21 bases remaining between them.

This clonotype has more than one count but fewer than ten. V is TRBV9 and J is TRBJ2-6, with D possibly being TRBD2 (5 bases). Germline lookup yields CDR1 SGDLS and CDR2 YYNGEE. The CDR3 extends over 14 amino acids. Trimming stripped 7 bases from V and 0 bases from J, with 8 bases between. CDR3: CASRGLSGANVLTF. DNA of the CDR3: TGTGCCAGCCGAGGACTCTCTGGGGCCAACGTCCTGACTTTC.

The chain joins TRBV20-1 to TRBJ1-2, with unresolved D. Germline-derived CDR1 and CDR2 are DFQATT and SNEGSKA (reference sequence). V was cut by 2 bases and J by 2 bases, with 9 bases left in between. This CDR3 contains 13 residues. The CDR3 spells CSARRRANYGYTF. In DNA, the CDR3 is TGCAGTGCTAGAAGGCGGGCAAACTATGGCTACACCTTC.